The sequence of this T cell receptor (beta chain) was determined in a study of blood T cells in healthy people across ages. Study findings and constraints: The study lacked donor CMV status, which possibly confounded expanded clonotype changes.

In this sample, this clonotype turned up many times. Its antigen remains unidentified. Healthy Caucasians from Russia aged about 6 to 90 served as donors. V was pared by 6 bases and J by 9 bases, with 4 bases of the junction left unmatched. The CDR3 runs to 13 residues. Germline V gives CDR1 DFQATT, CDR2 SNEGSKA (reference sequence). The second PCR ran about 7 to 12 cycles with a sample-barcoded 5' primer and J-beta primers. There were at least 2.5 million CDR3-containing paired-end reads obtained from each sample. Each CDR3 protein is one row after TCRdb ran MiXCR on the 5' RACE reads. The table records 650,000 to 950,000 distinct CDR3 sequences, around two fifths of them present only once.

The sample consisted of blood. The chain carries TRBV20-1 and TRBJ1-6; TRBD1 agrees at 11 bases. The TCR was taken from a man aged 60 to 75 in good health. The CDR3 reads CSAPGQGVSPLHF. For the CDR3, the DNA is TGCAGTGCCCCGGGACAGGGGGTTTCACCCCTCCACTTT.